This paragraph reports one T cell receptor beta chain. The sample holds a few counts of this clonotype. The antigen this receptor binds is unknown. No much larger clone exists at a distance of one base, and base qualities are not known. The data were taken from a study of identical twins (dated by TCRdb to the mid-2010s). For the study in its entirety: TCR alpha and beta repertoires from monozygotic twins, unrelated adults of various ages and cord blood were deep-sequenced to test whether fetal clonotypes persist. To rule out contamination, replicate twin experiments were performed at different times with different library preparation protocols.

Only healthy Caucasian donors were included. The protocol used for the library was 5' RACE. Sequenced on an Illumina HiSeq 2000. A universal primer binding site was added through template switching, and the final cDNA carried a unique molecular identifier so that TCR cDNA molecules could be counted accurately. Specific primers in the conserved constant-segment region were used to synthesize first-strand cDNA for the TCR alpha and beta chains. Each cDNA library was double barcoded, with a SMART-Mk sample barcode plus Illumina barcodes, to control for contamination. TruSeq adapter sequences and Illumina sample barcodes were added in two successive PCR steps. The TCR alpha and beta cDNA libraries were sequenced on the Illumina HiSeq platform using custom primers. The published analysis was carried out like this. Raw reads were processed with MiGEC to extract unique molecular identifiers, and MiXCR was used to determine CDR3 positions. Recombination models were inferred per individual with the repgenHMM and IGoR tools using an EM algorithm. The analysis of shared clonotypes was done with the tcR package in R, with sharing normalized by the product of cloneset sizes. To study raw recombination free of thymic and clonal selection effects, out-of-frame nonproductive sequences were analyzed. The public reads were reprocessed in TCRdb via fastp at Q25 and MiXCR, keeping in-frame beta chains. Identical CDR3 protein sequences are pooled into one entry, listed with their most common genes and DNA. The V and J calls here are based on TCRdb, not the publication. This sample comprises around 1.7 million distinct CDR3 sequences, 25% to 35% of them detected only once. The ten largest clones capture approximately 0.25% of the sample.

The CDR3 spans 15 residues, from the cysteine through the phenylalanine. The entry retains the CDR3 DNA only, 45 bases that are in frame from base 1. Per the germline V gene, SGHRS is the CDR1 and YFSETQ is the CDR2. The junction carries 14 bases between V and J, which are trimmed by 3 bases and 2 bases respectively. General findings and caveats noted by the study authors: Zero-insertion analyses could be partly confounded by invariant T cells such as MAIT and iNKT, though diverse VJ usage argued against such confounding for most clonotypes. Abundant cord blood beta clonotypes had fewer insertions, young adult naive repertoires showed a similar but weaker trend, and memory repertoires showed no such trend. Compared with coincidental sharing between unrelated individuals, out-of-frame TCR alpha sequences shared between twins had an excess of sequences with low generation probability. In beta out-of-frame sequences, excess twin sharing was weaker, because having fewer shared sequences lowered the signal-to-noise ratio. Out-of-frame TCR alpha sharing in monozygotic twins was systematically underestimated by recombination models, whereas sharing between unrelated individuals was in agreement with the recombination models. Because the same donors could not be followed over many years, conclusions were based on cross-sectional statistical analysis.

The rearranged chain carries TRBV5-1 and TRBJ2-5; the D gene remains uncertain. This clonotype was sampled from a newborn girl in good health. The sample was cord blood. CDR3 protein: CASSSIGSPQETQYF. The base sequence is TGCGCCAGCAGCTCTATAGGTAGTCCTCAAGAGACCCAGTACTTC. Outside the CDR3, residues come from the reference TRBV5-1 and TRBJ2-5 proteins, so the full variable domain is: KAGVTQTPRYLIKTRGQQVTLSCSPISGHRSVSWYQQTPGQGLQFLFEYFSETQRNKGNFPGRFSGRQFSNSRSEMNVSTLELGDSALYLCASSSIGSPQETQYFGPGTRLLVL.